Sequencing of this T cell receptor beta chain was carried out in a study of shared clonotypes between healthy human individuals (dated by TCRdb to the early 2020s). With regard to the full study: The cohort included three men and a couple of women between 18 and 49 years of age. To estimate repertoire size and how much clonotype sharing occurs between individuals, the study deeply sequenced the blood TCR repertoires of 5 or 6 healthy adults. Different laboratories and diverse techniques were used to prepare libraries and sequence TCR repertoires, to increase sequencing depth and limit assay-specific biases. Leukapheresis yielded between about 0.94 and 9 billion PBMCs per donor. For each donor, three plates each were used for CD4 naive and CD4 memory, two plates were used for CD8 naive, and one plate was used for CD8 memory. Study-wide conclusions, independent of this receptor: Sampling was limited to blood, and TCR repertoires in tissue likely differ from TCR repertoires in blood. Compared with non-shared clonotypes, clonotypes shared by all four sorted-subset donors had higher generation probabilities. Because the study included a small number of donors, the genetic and exposure-history diversity represented was limited. Based on pairwise subsampling, the degree of clonotype sharing among donors was expected to be affected by sequencing depth. Naive subsets generally had larger estimated clonotype richness than memory subsets. Incomplete sequencing was indicated by rarefaction of sorted-subset datasets, despite the large sequencing depth. Across a handful of donors, 5% to 6% of naive CD4, roughly 3.4% of naive CD8, under 2.5% of memory CD4, and under 0.45% of memory CD8 clonotypes were shared.

Note on this clone: What antigen it recognizes has not been identified. Per-nucleotide qualities are absent, and no much larger clonotype sits a single base away.

Donors were healthy HIV-negative adults with no recently reported acute infections or vaccinations. Every donor was a Caucasian adult living in Nashville, Tennessee, USA. Magnetic negative selection was used to enrich CD4+ T cells, after which naive cells were positively selected on CD45RA and the negative fraction became the memory subset. After blood collection by leukapheresis, PBMCs were isolated using Ficoll-Histopaque density gradient centrifugation and then cryopreserved in the vapor phase of liquid nitrogen. Analytical flow cytometry was used to check the purity and quantity of every magnetically sorted T cell population. From each sorted fraction, genomic DNA was isolated and quantified by UV absorbance on a Nanodrop 2000c. Counted from cysteine to phenylalanine, this CDR3 has 14 amino acids. This entry keeps only the CDR3 DNA: 42 bases, framed from base 1. For CDR1 and CDR2, the germline V gene lists SGDLS and YYNGEE. V loses 0 bases, J loses 5 bases, and the germline ends lie 11 bases apart.

Using the deep immunoSEQ assay, multiplex PCR amplified TCR CDR3 regions from genomic DNA. Extracted genomic DNA from each cell subset was spread evenly across all wells of several immunoSEQ 96-well plates, with each plate serving as a replicate. For sorted subsets, roughly 200 ng genomic DNA, equal to 25,000 to 35,000 T cell genomes, was loaded into each replicate PCR. The purified libraries were quantified using a Qubit 3.0 fluorometer, sized with a Bioanalyzer 2100, and then quantified again using the KAPA Library Quantification kit. Each immunoSEQ 96-well plate was sequenced on its own single-read 150-cycle Illumina NextSeq 550 flow cell. On the authors' methods: Because only junctional sequences without quality scores were contained in the immunoSEQ output, filtering matching that applied to full-length reads could not be performed. To assign V/J genes and CDR3, sequences were annotated against IMGT germline references using PyIR, a Python wrapper for IgBLAST v1.9. Reads were filtered out if the reads had weak V/J assignments (E-value above 1e-6), no CDR3, stop codons, out-of-frame junctions, or ambiguous translated residues. A V3J clonotype was defined by an identical inferred V gene, J gene, and CDR3 amino acid sequence. To compute the percentage overlap between repertoires, the number of shared unique clonotypes was divided by the size of the smaller repertoire. Repertoire richness was assessed with RTK rarefaction, the Chao1 estimator, and Recon v2.1 estimates of unobserved clonotypes. OLGA was used to compute generation probabilities for all TCRbeta clonotypes that the gDNA method yielded from a few donors. Drawn from immuneACCESS, this table holds only the in-frame rearrangements with V and J called that TCRdb kept. Clones are partly lost; checked studies trace under half to an unresolved V gene and leave the rest unexplained. V, J and clone size were drawn from that table, and D and trimming were deduced from the DNA. The sample includes some 1,400,000 clones, with 95% to 97% observed a single time. The ten largest clones capture over 1% of the sample.

Recombination connected TRBV9 to TRBJ2-5, with no reliable assignment of the D segment. This receptor was obtained from a man between 25 and 39 years old in good health. Source material: naive CD4+ T cells sorted from blood. This specimen's cell subset or site label, interpreted: CD45RA+ positively selected. CDR3 sequence: CASSVEKETETQYF. The nucleotides are TGTGCCAGCAGCGTAGAGAAGGAGACGGAGACCCAGTACTTC.